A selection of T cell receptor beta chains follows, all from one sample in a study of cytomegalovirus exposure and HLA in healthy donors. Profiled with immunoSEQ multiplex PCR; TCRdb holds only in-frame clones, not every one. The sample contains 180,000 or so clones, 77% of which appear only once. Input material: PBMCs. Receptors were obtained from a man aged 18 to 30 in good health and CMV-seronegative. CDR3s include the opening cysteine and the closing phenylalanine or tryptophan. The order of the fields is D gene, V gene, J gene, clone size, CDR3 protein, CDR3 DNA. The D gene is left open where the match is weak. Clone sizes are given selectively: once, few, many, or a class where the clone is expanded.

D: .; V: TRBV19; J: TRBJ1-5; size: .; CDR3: CASSTLNRVGNQPQHF; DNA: TGTGCCAGTAGTACCCTTAACAGGGTTGGCAATCAGCCCCAGCATTTT
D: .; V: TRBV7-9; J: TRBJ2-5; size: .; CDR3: CASSLQGKETQYF; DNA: TGTGCCAGCAGCTTACAGGGGAAAGAGACCCAGTACTTC
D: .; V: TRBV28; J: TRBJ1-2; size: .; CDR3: CASSLAVGSYGYTF; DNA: TGTGCCAGCAGTTTGGCGGTCGGATCCTATGGCTACACCTTC
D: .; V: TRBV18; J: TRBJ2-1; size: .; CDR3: CASSPIVEIEQFF; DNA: TGTGCCAGCTCACCGATAGTGGAGATCGAGCAGTTCTTC
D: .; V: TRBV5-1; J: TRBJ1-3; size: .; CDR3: CASFEGSGNTIYF; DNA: TGCGCCAGCTTCGAGGGCTCTGGAAACACCATATATTTT
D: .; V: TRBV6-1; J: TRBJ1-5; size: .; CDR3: CASSVGVRGSNQPQHF; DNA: TGTGCCAGCAGTGTAGGAGTAAGGGGGAGCAATCAGCCCCAGCATTTT
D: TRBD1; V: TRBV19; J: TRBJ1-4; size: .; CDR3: CASSNRDSSEKLFF; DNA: TGTGCCAGTAGTAACCGGGACAGCAGTGAAAAACTGTTTTTT
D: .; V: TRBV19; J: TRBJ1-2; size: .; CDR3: CASSTYRDNYGYTF; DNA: TGTGCCAGTAGTACTTACAGAGATAACTATGGCTACACCTTC
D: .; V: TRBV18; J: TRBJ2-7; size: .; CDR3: CASSPRPRAYEQYF; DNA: TGTGCCAGCTCACCACGGCCCAGGGCCTACGAGCAGTACTTC
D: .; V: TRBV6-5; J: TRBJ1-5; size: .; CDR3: CASSFSLTGQPQHF; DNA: TGTGCCAGCAGTTTCTCCCTAACTGGTCAGCCCCAGCATTTT
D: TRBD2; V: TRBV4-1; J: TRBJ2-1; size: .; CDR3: CASSQGASGTYNEQFF; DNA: TGCGCCAGCAGCCAAGGGGCTAGCGGAACGTACAATGAGCAGTTCTTC
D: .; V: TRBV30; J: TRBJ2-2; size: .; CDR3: CAWSWGTFGELFF; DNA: TGTGCCTGGAGTTGGGGCACCTTCGGGGAGCTGTTTTTT
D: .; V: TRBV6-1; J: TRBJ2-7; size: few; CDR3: CAGTDSSYEQYF; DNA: TGTGCCGGAACGGACAGCTCCTACGAGCAGTACTTC
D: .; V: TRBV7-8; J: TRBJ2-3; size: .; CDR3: CASSPRTEGTDTQYF; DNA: TGTGCCAGCAGCCCCAGGACTGAAGGCACAGATACGCAGTATTTT
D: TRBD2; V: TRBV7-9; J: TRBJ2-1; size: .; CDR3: CASSPAGAGYNEQFF; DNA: TGTGCCAGCAGCCCAGCGGGAGCGGGGTACAATGAGCAGTTCTTC
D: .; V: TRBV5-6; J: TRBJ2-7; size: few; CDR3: CASSSQEDRIVYEQYF; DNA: TGTGCCAGCAGCTCCCAGGAAGACAGAATCGTCTACGAGCAGTACTTC
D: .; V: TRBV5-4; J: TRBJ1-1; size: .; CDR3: CASSLARELPNTEAFF; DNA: TGTGCCAGCAGCTTGGCTCGGGAACTACCGAACACTGAAGCTTTCTTT
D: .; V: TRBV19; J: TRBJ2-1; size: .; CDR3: CASSTRVPNEQFF; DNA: TGTGCCAGTAGTACCCGGGTTCCCAATGAGCAGTTCTTC
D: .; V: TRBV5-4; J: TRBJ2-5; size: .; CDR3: CASSLSLSRQTGWETQYF; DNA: TGTGCCAGCAGCTTGTCCCTATCTCGGCAGACAGGTTGGGAGACCCAGTACTTC
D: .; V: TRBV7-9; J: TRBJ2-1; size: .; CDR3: CASSSYHREFSYNEQFF; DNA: TGTGCCAGCAGCTCGTACCACCGGGAGTTCTCCTACAATGAGCAGTTCTTC
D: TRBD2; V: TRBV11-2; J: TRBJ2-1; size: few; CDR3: CASSLISGGYNEQFF; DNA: TGTGCCAGCAGCTTAATTAGCGGGGGATACAATGAGCAGTTCTTC
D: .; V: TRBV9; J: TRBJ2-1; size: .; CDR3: CASSVVGGGTGYFSSYNEQFF; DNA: TGTGCCAGCAGCGTAGTCGGGGGGGGGACAGGGTATTTCAGCTCCTACAATGAGCAGTTCTTC
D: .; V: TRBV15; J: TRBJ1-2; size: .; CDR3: CATSRDTLYGYTF; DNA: TGTGCCACCAGCAGGGACACTCTCTATGGCTACACCTTC
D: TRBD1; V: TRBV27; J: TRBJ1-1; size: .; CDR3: CASSLNRGDTEAFF; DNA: TGTGCCAGCAGTTTAAACAGGGGAGACACTGAAGCTTTCTTT
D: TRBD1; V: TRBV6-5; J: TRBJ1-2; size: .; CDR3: CASSYRRQGHRGYTF; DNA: TGTGCCAGCAGTTACCGACGACAGGGTCATCGCGGCTACACCTTC
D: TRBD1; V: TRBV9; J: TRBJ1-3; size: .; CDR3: CASSEGTGAISGNTIYF; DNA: TGTGCCAGCAGCGAGGGGACAGGGGCAATCTCTGGAAACACCATATATTTT
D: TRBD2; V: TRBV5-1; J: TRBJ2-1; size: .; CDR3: CASSLDPAGGFYNEQFF; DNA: TGCGCCAGCAGCTTGGATCCAGCGGGGGGATTCTACAATGAGCAGTTCTTC
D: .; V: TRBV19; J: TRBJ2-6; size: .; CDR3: CASSIKVWRPGSGANVLTF; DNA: TGTGCCAGTAGTATAAAGGTGTGGCGGCCGGGCTCTGGGGCCAACGTCCTGACTTTC
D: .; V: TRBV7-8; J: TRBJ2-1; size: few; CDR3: CASSLLRGMSSYNEQFF; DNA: TGTGCCAGCAGCTTATTACGCGGGATGAGCTCCTACAATGAGCAGTTCTTC
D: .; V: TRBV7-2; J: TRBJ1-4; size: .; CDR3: CASSRNPGTHTSQEKLFF; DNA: TGTGCCAGCAGCCGTAACCCCGGGACACACACCTCGCAAGAAAAACTGTTTTTT
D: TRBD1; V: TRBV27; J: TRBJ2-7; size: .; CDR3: CATARDSSYEQYF; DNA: TGTGCCACTGCCCGGGACAGCTCCTACGAGCAGTACTTC
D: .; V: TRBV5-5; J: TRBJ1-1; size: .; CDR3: CASLSGGRIGMDEAFF; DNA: TGTGCCAGCCTCTCCGGGGGTAGGATTGGGATGGATGAAGCTTTCTTT
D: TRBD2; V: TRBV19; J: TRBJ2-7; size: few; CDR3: CASSPGRGYEQYF; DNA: TGTGCCAGTTCCCCAGGGAGGGGTTACGAGCAGTACTTC
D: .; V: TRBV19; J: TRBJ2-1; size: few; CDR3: CASTARRAYNEQFF; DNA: TGTGCCAGTACTGCCCGCAGGGCCTACAATGAGCAGTTCTTC
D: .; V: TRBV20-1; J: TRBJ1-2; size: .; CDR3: CSAQNGYTF; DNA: TGCAGTGCCCAGAATGGCTACACCTTC
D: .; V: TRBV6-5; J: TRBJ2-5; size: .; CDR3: CASSYTQGQETQYF; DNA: TGTGCCAGCAGTTACACACAGGGCCAAGAGACCCAGTACTTC
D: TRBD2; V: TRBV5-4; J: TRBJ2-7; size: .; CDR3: CASSFLTSGNGEQYF; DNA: TGTGCCAGCAGCTTCTTAACTAGCGGGAACGGCGAGCAGTACTTC
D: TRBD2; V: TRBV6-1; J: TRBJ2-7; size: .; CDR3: CATVSGGNPYEQYF; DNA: TGTGCCACCGTGTCGGGGGGGAACCCCTACGAGCAGTACTTC
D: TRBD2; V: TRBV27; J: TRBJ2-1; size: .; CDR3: CASGPGTSYNEQFF; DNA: TGTGCCAGCGGCCCCGGGACTAGCTACAATGAGCAGTTCTTC
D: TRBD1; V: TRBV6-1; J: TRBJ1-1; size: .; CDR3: CASSRGGQAEAFF; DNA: TGTGCCAGCAGTCGCGGCGGACAGGCTGAAGCTTTCTTT
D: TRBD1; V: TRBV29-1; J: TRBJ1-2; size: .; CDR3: CSVEIRDRVYGYTF; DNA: TGCAGCGTTGAAATCCGTGACAGGGTATATGGCTACACCTTC
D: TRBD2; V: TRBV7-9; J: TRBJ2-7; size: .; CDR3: CSSSFGGAYEQYF; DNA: TGTTCCAGCAGCTTCGGGGGGGCCTACGAGCAGTACTTC